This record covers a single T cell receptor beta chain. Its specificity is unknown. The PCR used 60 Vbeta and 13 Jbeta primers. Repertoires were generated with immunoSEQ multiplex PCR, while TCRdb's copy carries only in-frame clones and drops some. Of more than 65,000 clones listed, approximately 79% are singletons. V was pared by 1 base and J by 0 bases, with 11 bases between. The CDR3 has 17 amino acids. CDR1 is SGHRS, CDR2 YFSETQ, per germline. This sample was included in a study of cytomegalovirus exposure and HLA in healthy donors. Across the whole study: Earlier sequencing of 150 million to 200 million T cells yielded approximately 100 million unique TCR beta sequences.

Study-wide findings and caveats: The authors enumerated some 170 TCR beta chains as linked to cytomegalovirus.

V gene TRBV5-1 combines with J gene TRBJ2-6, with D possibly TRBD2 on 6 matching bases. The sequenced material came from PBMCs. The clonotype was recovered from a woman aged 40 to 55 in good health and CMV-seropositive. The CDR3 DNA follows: TGCGCCAGCAGCTTGACTCCCGGGGGCTCTGGGGCCAACGTCCTGACTTTC. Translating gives CASSLTPGGSGANVLTF. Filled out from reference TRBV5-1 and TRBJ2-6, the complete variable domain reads KAGVTQTPRYLIKTRGQQVTLSCSPISGHRSVSWYQQTPGQGLQFLFEYFSETQRNKGNFPGRFSGRQFSNSRSEMNVSTLELGDSALYLCASSLTPGGSGANVLTFGAGSRLTVL.